These T cell receptor beta chains were read from a single sample in a study of blood T cell repertoires in COVID-19. The table came from immunoSEQ multiplex PCR; TCRdb's copy has only in-frame clones and leaves some out. The data hold roughly 70,000 clones, with approximately 91% observed a single time. Sequencing was performed on peripheral blood. The receptors were gathered from a human donor with active COVID-19. The donor label of this sample is uncertain. Both conserved end residues are part of each CDR3. Fields, in order: J gene, V gene, clone size, D gene, CDR3 protein, CDR3 DNA. D genes are given only for firm matches. The size entry is marked missing in some rows and otherwise reads once, few, many or a size class.

J gene: TRBJ2-5
V gene: TRBV28
clone size: .
D gene: .
CDR3 protein: CASSFSRGSETQYF
CDR3 DNA: TGTGCCAGCAGTTTCTCTCGGGGGAGTGAGACCCAGTACTTC

J gene: TRBJ1-1
V gene: TRBV10-3
clone size: .
D gene: .
CDR3 protein: CAISPVGNTEAFF
CDR3 DNA: TGTGCCATCAGCCCAGTTGGGAACACTGAAGCTTTCTTT

J gene: TRBJ2-3
V gene: TRBV15
clone size: .
D gene: .
CDR3 protein: CATSRDLAGQYHTQYF
CDR3 DNA: TGTGCCACCAGCAGAGATTTAGCGGGACAGTACCATACGCAGTATTTT

J gene: TRBJ2-7
V gene: TRBV28
clone size: .
D gene: TRBD1
CDR3 protein: CASSLTGDHEQYF
CDR3 DNA: TGTGCCAGCAGTCTGACAGGGGACCACGAGCAGTACTTC

J gene: TRBJ2-1
V gene: TRBV6-2/TRBV6-3
clone size: .
D gene: TRBD2
CDR3 protein: CASSFLGLAGAGDEQFF
CDR3 DNA: TGTGCCAGCAGTTTCTTGGGACTAGCGGGAGCGGGGGATGAGCAGTTCTTC

J gene: TRBJ1-4
V gene: TRBV15
clone size: .
D gene: .
CDR3 protein: CATSRDQGEKLFF
CDR3 DNA: TGTGCCACCAGCAGAGATCAGGGTGAAAAACTGTTTTTT

J gene: TRBJ2-7
V gene: TRBV19
clone size: .
D gene: .
CDR3 protein: CASSIVLAGFDEQYF
CDR3 DNA: TGTGCCAGTAGTATAGTTTTGGCAGGGTTCGACGAGCAGTACTTC

J gene: TRBJ1-5
V gene: TRBV19
clone size: few
D gene: .
CDR3 protein: CASRQQAQYSNQPQHF
CDR3 DNA: TGTGCCAGTAGACAACAGGCACAGTATAGCAATCAGCCCCAGCATTTT

J gene: TRBJ2-7
V gene: TRBV28
clone size: .
D gene: TRBD2
CDR3 protein: CASSPPGRGADYEQYF
CDR3 DNA: TGTGCCAGCAGTCCCCCCGGGAGGGGCGCGGACTACGAGCAGTACTTC

J gene: TRBJ1-1
V gene: TRBV28
clone size: .
D gene: .
CDR3 protein: CASSFVAGAEAFF
CDR3 DNA: TGTGCCAGCAGTTTCGTGGCAGGGGCTGAAGCTTTCTTT

J gene: TRBJ2-7
V gene: TRBV20-1
clone size: .
D gene: TRBD2
CDR3 protein: CSASAPTSGVYEQYF
CDR3 DNA: TGCAGTGCTAGTGCCCCAACTAGCGGAGTTTACGAGCAGTACTTC

J gene: TRBJ2-7
V gene: TRBV7-8
clone size: .
D gene: .
CDR3 protein: CASSSGAQSEQYF
CDR3 DNA: TGTGCCAGCAGCTCAGGGGCGCAGTCCGAGCAGTACTTC

J gene: TRBJ2-1
V gene: TRBV5-1
clone size: .
D gene: TRBD2
CDR3 protein: CASSLAGGGNEQFF
CDR3 DNA: TGCGCCAGCAGCTTAGCGGGAGGAGGGAATGAGCAGTTCTTC

J gene: TRBJ1-2
V gene: TRBV15
clone size: .
D gene: TRBD1
CDR3 protein: CATSTGVYGYTF
CDR3 DNA: TGTGCCACCTCGACAGGGGTCTATGGCTACACCTTC

J gene: TRBJ2-2
V gene: TRBV27
clone size: .
D gene: TRBD2
CDR3 protein: CASRLAEANTGELFF
CDR3 DNA: TGTGCCAGCAGACTAGCGGAAGCGAACACCGGGGAGCTGTTTTTT

J gene: TRBJ1-3
V gene: TRBV2
clone size: few
D gene: .
CDR3 protein: CASSEESGSGNTIYF
CDR3 DNA: TGTGCCAGCAGTGAAGAGTCCGGCTCTGGAAACACCATATATTTT

J gene: TRBJ1-5
V gene: TRBV7-9
clone size: .
D gene: .
CDR3 protein: CASSLGPTGASNQPQHF
CDR3 DNA: TGTGCCAGCAGCTTAGGACCGACAGGAGCTAGCAATCAGCCCCAGCATTTT

J gene: TRBJ2-3
V gene: TRBV6-6
clone size: .
D gene: .
CDR3 protein: CASSYSYGGTDTQYF
CDR3 DNA: TGTGCCAGCAGTTACTCGTACGGGGGCACAGATACGCAGTATTTT

J gene: TRBJ2-1
V gene: TRBV6-1
clone size: .
D gene: .
CDR3 protein: CASSEPIEQFF
CDR3 DNA: TGTGCCAGCAGTGAACCTATTGAGCAGTTCTTC

J gene: TRBJ1-1
V gene: TRBV4-3
clone size: .
D gene: .
CDR3 protein: CASPYPETAMDTEAFF
CDR3 DNA: TGCGCCAGCCCCTACCCGGAGACAGCGATGGACACTGAAGCTTTCTTT

J gene: TRBJ2-2
V gene: TRBV7-7
clone size: .
D gene: .
CDR3 protein: CASSLVRVNTGELFF
CDR3 DNA: TGTGCCAGCAGCTTAGTTCGCGTGAACACCGGGGAGCTGTTTTTT

J gene: TRBJ1-4
V gene: TRBV4-3
clone size: .
D gene: .
CDR3 protein: CASSPRWASYEKLFF
CDR3 DNA: TGCGCCAGCAGTCCTCGGTGGGCCTCCTATGAAAAACTGTTTTTT

J gene: TRBJ2-1
V gene: TRBV5-4
clone size: .
D gene: TRBD2
CDR3 protein: CASSPSGYPYNEQFF
CDR3 DNA: TGTGCCAGCAGCCCTAGCGGGTACCCCTACAATGAGCAGTTCTTC

J gene: TRBJ1-1
V gene: TRBV6-5
clone size: .
D gene: .
CDR3 protein: CASSSGGAGTEAFF
CDR3 DNA: TGTGCCAGCAGTTCGGGGGGTGCGGGCACTGAAGCTTTCTTT

J gene: TRBJ1-1
V gene: TRBV7-9
clone size: few
D gene: .
CDR3 protein: CASSLSFGEMNTEAFF
CDR3 DNA: TGTGCCAGCAGCTTATCTTTCGGTGAGATGAACACTGAAGCTTTCTTT

J gene: TRBJ2-2
V gene: TRBV2
clone size: .
D gene: TRBD2
CDR3 protein: CASSEGTSGTGELFF
CDR3 DNA: TGTGCCAGCAGTGAGGGAACTAGCGGCACCGGGGAGCTGTTTTTT

J gene: TRBJ2-6
V gene: TRBV12-5
clone size: .
D gene: .
CDR3 protein: CASDKSPNSGANVLTF
CDR3 DNA: TGTGCTAGTGACAAGTCACCAAACTCTGGGGCCAACGTCCTGACTTTC

J gene: TRBJ2-5
V gene: TRBV5-1
clone size: once
D gene: TRBD1
CDR3 protein: CASSLAQGAAGGETQYF
CDR3 DNA: TGCGCCAGCAGCTTGGCTCAAGGGGCGGCAGGGGGAGAGACCCAGTACTTC

J gene: TRBJ2-3
V gene: TRBV18
clone size: .
D gene: .
CDR3 protein: CASSPGLGADTQYF
CDR3 DNA: TGTGCCAGCTCACCGGGCCTCGGGGCAGATACGCAGTATTTT

J gene: TRBJ1-5
V gene: TRBV6-2/TRBV6-3
clone size: few
D gene: TRBD1
CDR3 protein: CASSYWDRGQQPQHF
CDR3 DNA: TGTGCCAGCAGTTACTGGGACAGGGGTCAACAGCCCCAGCATTTT

J gene: TRBJ2-1
V gene: TRBV10-1
clone size: .
D gene: TRBD2
CDR3 protein: CASSRTSGMENEQFF
CDR3 DNA: TGCGCCAGCAGCAGGACTAGCGGGATGGAGAATGAGCAGTTCTTC

J gene: TRBJ1-1
V gene: TRBV4-1
clone size: .
D gene: .
CDR3 protein: CASSQDHKLEAFF
CDR3 DNA: TGCGCCAGCAGCCAAGACCATAAGCTAGAAGCTTTCTTT

J gene: TRBJ2-7
V gene: TRBV29-1
clone size: .
D gene: .
CDR3 protein: CSVETGYRPYEQYF
CDR3 DNA: TGCAGCGTGGAAACAGGGTACAGGCCTTACGAGCAGTACTTC

J gene: TRBJ2-1
V gene: TRBV7-9
clone size: .
D gene: .
CDR3 protein: CACSGYNEQFF
CDR3 DNA: TGTGCCTGTTCGGGTTACAATGAGCAGTTCTTC

J gene: TRBJ2-1
V gene: TRBV12-3/TRBV12-4
clone size: .
D gene: .
CDR3 protein: CATNDYHNEQFF
CDR3 DNA: TGTGCCACCAACGACTACCACAATGAGCAGTTCTTC

J gene: TRBJ2-1
V gene: TRBV10-1
clone size: .
D gene: TRBD1
CDR3 protein: CASSEVGDRGYNEQFF
CDR3 DNA: TGCGCCAGCAGTGAAGTAGGGGACAGGGGCTACAATGAGCAGTTCTTC

J gene: TRBJ1-5
V gene: TRBV6-5
clone size: .
D gene: TRBD1
CDR3 protein: CASSYSWTGYQPQHF
CDR3 DNA: TGTGCCAGCAGTTACTCTTGGACAGGGTATCAGCCCCAGCATTTT

J gene: TRBJ2-1
V gene: TRBV19
clone size: .
D gene: TRBD1
CDR3 protein: CASKGRTGFRSYNEQFF
CDR3 DNA: TGTGCCTCAAAAGGGAGGACAGGGTTCAGGTCCTACAATGAGCAGTTCTTC

J gene: TRBJ2-7
V gene: TRBV11-2
clone size: .
D gene: .
CDR3 protein: CASRGSSLYEQYF
CDR3 DNA: TGTGCCAGCAGGGGGAGCTCACTTTACGAGCAGTACTTC

J gene: TRBJ1-6
V gene: TRBV2
clone size: .
D gene: .
CDR3 protein: CASTGEGYSPLHF
CDR3 DNA: TGTGCCAGCACGGGGGAAGGTTATTCACCCCTCCACTTT